This paragraph covers one TCR beta chain sequence. Its target is unknown. The germline CDR1 and CDR2 sequences are LNHDA and SQIVND (reference sequence). V was trimmed by 10 bases and J by 0 bases, leaving 15 bases between them. This CDR3 has 14 residues. The data belong to a study of cytomegalovirus exposure and HLA in healthy donors. About the study: Around 200 million T cells yielded roughly 100 million unique TCR beta sequences, as an earlier analysis found.

The PCR was carried out with 60 Vbeta primers and 13 Jbeta primers. TCRdb's copy holds only in-frame clones and misses some; the assay was immunoSEQ multiplex PCR. The sample comprises over 120,000 clones, 75% to 90% of which are singletons, and 2.5% to 3.5% rests with the top ten. Study findings and constraints: The study found most TCR sequences rare, yet found some public TCRs in many donors. On later analysis, the bulk of CMV-associated TCR beta chains appeared to be HLA-restricted.

V gene TRBV19 combines with J gene TRBJ1-2; maybe TRBD1 (6 bases). This TCR was recovered from a young woman in good health and CMV-seronegative. Sample: PBMCs. The CDR3: CATWSRGANYGYTF. In DNA form, the CDR3 reads TGTGCCACCTGGAGCAGGGGTGCTAACTATGGCTACACCTTC.